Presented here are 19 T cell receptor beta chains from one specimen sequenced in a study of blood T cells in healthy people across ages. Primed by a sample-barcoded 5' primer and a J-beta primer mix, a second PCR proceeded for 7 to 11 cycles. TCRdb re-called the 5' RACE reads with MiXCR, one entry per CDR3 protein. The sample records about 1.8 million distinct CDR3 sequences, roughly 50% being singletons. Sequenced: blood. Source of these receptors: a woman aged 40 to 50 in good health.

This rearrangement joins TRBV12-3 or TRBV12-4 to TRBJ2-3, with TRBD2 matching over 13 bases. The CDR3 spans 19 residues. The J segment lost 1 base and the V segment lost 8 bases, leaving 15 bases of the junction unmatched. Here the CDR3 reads CASDSNGGLAGVRTDTQYF. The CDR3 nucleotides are TGTGCCAGCGACTCTAACGGAGGACTAGCGGGGGTCCGCACAGATACGCAGTATTTT.

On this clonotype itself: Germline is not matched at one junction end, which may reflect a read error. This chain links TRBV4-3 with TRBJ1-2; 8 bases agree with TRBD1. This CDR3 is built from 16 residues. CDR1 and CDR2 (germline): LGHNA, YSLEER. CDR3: CASSQDPDRVVYGHTF. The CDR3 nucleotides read TGCGCCAGCAGCCAAGATCCGGACAGGGTGGTATATGGCCACACCTTC.

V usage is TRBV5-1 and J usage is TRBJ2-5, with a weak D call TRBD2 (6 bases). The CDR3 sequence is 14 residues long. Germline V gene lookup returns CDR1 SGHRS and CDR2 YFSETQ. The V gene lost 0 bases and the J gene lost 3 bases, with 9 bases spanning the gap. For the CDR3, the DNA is TGCGCCAGCAGCTTGGTCCCGGGGGAAGAGACCCAGTACTTC. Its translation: CASSLVPGEETQYF.

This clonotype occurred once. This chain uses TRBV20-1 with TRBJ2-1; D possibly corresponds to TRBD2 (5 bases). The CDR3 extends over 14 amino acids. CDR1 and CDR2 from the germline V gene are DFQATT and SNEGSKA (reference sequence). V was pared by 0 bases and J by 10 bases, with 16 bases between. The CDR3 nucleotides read TGCAGTGCTAGAGATCACGGAGGCGAAGACGAGCAGTTCTTC. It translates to CSARDHGGEDEQFF.

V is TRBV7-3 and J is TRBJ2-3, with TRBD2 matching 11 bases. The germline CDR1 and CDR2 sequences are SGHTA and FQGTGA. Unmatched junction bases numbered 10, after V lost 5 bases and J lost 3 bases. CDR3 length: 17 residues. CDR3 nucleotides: TGTGCCAGCAGCCCCTTGACTAGCGGGGAGGGAACAGATACGCAGTATTTT. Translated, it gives CASSPLTSGEGTDTQYF.

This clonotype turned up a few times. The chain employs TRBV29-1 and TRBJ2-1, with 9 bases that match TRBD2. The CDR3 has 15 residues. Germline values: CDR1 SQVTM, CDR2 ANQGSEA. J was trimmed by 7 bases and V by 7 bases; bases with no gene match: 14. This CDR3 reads CSALEGLAGNNEQFF. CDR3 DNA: TGCAGCGCGCTCGAAGGGCTAGCGGGGAATAATGAGCAGTTCTTC.

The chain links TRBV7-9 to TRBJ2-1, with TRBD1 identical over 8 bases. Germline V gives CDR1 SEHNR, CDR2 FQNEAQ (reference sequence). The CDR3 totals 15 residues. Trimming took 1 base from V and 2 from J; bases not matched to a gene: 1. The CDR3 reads CASSLVDRAYNEQFF. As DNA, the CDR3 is TGTGCCAGCAGCTTAGTGGACAGGGCCTACAATGAGCAGTTCTTC.

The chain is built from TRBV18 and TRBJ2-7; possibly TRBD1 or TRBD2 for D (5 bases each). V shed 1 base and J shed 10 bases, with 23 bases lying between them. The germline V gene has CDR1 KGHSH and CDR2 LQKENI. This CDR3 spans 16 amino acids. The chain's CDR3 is CASSPLGPNRAEPQYF. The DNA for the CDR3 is TGTGCCAGCTCACCACTGGGACCCAATCGAGCGGAGCCCCAGTACTTC.

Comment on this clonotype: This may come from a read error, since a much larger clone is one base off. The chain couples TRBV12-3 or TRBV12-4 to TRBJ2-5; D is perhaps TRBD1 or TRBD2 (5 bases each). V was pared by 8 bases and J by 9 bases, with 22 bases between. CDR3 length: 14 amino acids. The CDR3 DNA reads TGTGCCAGCCGTAACCCGAGGGGTCGTGGGGCCCAGTACTTC. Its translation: CASRNPRGRGAQYF.

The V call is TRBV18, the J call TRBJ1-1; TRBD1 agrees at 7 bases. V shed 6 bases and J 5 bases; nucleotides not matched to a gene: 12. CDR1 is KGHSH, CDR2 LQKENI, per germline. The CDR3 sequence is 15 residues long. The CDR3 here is CASSKTGARGTEAFF. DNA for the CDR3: TGTGCCAGCTCGAAAACAGGGGCCAGAGGGACTGAAGCTTTCTTT.

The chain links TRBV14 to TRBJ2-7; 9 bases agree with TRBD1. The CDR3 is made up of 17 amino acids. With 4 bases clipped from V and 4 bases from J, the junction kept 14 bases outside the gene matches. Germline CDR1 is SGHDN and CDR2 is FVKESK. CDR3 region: CASSRKFYRDRAYEQYF. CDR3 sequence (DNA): TGTGCCAGCAGCCGCAAGTTTTACCGGGACAGGGCGTACGAGCAGTACTTC.

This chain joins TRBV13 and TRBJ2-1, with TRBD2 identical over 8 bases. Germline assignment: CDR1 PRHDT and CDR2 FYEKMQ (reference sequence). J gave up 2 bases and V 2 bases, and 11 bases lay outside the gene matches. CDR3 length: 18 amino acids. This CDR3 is CASSLQLPRGGTYNEQFF. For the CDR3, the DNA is TGTGCCAGCAGCTTACAACTTCCCCGGGGGGGAACCTACAATGAGCAGTTCTTC.

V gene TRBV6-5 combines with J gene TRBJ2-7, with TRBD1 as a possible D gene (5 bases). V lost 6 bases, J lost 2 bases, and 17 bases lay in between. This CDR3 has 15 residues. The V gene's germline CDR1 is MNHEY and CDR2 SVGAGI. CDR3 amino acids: CASSQGLSLPYEQYF. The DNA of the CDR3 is TGTGCCAGCAGCCAGGGCCTCAGTTTACCCTACGAGCAGTACTTC.

CDR3 region: CASSVQSWGDTEAFF. CDR3 DNA sequence: TGTGCCAGCAGCGTACAATCCTGGGGGGACACTGAAGCTTTCTTT. The chain joins TRBV9 to TRBJ1-1, with a tentative D call TRBD1 (5 bases). The CDR3 is made up of 15 amino acids. Germline V CDR1 and CDR2: SGDLS, YYNGEE. V lost 1 base to trimming and J lost 3 bases, with 13 bases between them.

CDR3 sequence reads: CASSETSGGFGEQFF. CDR3 coding DNA: TGTGCCAGCAGCGAAACTAGCGGGGGGTTTGGTGAGCAGTTCTTC. The chain has TRBV7-9 and TRBJ2-1, with 12 bases matching TRBD2. The V gene end was trimmed by 5 bases and the J gene end by 9 bases; junction bases not matched to a gene: 8. The CDR3 is made up of 15 amino acids. The germline V gene encodes CDR1 SEHNR and CDR2 FQNEAQ (reference sequence).

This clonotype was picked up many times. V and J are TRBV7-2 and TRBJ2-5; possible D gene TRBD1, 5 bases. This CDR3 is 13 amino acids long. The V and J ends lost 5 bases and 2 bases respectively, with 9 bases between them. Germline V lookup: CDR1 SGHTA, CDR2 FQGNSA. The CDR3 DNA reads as TGTGCCAGCAGCCCTGACAGACAAGAGACCCAGTACTTC. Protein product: CASSPDRQETQYF.

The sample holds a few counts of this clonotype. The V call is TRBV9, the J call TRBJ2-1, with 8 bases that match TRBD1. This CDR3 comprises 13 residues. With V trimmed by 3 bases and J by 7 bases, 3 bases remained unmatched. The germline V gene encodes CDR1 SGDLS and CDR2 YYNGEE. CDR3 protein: CASSGTGWNEQFF. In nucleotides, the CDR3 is TGTGCCAGCAGCGGGACAGGGTGGAATGAGCAGTTCTTC. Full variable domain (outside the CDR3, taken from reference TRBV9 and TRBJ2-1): DSGVTQTPKHLITATGQRVTLRCSPRSGDLSVYWYQQSLDQGLQFLIQYYNGEERAKGNILERFSAQQFPDLHSELNLSSLELGDSALYFCASSGTGWNEQFFGPGTRLTVL.

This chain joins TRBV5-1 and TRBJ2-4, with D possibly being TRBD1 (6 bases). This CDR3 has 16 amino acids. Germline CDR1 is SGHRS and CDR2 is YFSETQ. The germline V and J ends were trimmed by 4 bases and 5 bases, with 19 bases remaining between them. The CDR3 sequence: CASSPFQQGDQNIQYF. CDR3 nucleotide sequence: TGCGCCAGCAGCCCTTTTCAACAGGGTGACCAAAACATTCAGTACTTC.

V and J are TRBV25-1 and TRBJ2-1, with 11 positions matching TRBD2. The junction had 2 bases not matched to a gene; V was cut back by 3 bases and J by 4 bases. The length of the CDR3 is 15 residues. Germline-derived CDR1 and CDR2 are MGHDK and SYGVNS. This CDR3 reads CASSETSGAYNEQFF. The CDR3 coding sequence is TGTGCCAGCAGTGAGACTAGCGGGGCGTACAATGAGCAGTTCTTC.